This TCR delta chain is from a study of delta chains in infants with herpesvirus infections. The CDR3 loop spans 16 amino acids. V shed 6 bases, J shed 1 base, and the junction held 1 base outside the gene matches. Per the germline V gene, CDR1 is GEAIGNYY and CDR2 is EKD. TCR cDNA was made from PBMC RNA with gamma- and delta-chain-specific primers. TCRdb re-identified clones in the RT-PCR reads via CATT. In the table there are around 300 delta-chain clones, less than 20% of which are singletons. This clone was seen a few times. A read error likely explains this, since a far larger clone differs by one base. The same CDR3 is also encoded by other DNA sequences in this sample.

The V call is TRDV2, the J call TRDJ3, with 11 bases lining up with TRDD3. The receptor comes from a human donor who was a Ugandan infant, either HIV-exposed or HIV-unexposed (not recorded which). The specimen comprised peripheral blood, sampled at time point 1 of longitudinal follow-up. The CDR3 loop reads CACTGGYSWDTRQMFF. Written as DNA, the CDR3 is TGTGCCTGTACTGGGGGATATTCCTGGGACACCCGACAGATGTTTTTC.